A selection of T cell receptor beta chains follows, all from one sample in a study of blood T cell repertoires in COVID-19. Measured with immunoSEQ multiplex PCR; TCRdb has only the in-frame clones, and not every one. The table has some 83,000 clones, roughly 86% seen once. What was sequenced was peripheral blood. Receptors were obtained from a man in his forties or fifties with active COVID-19. CDR3s include the opening cysteine and the closing phenylalanine or tryptophan. The D gene is left open where the match is weak. Only some rows state a clone size, as once, few, many or a class for expanded clones.

>TRBV5-4|TRBD2|-|TRBJ2-7
CASSLALAGGLSSYEQYF
TGTGCCAGCAGCTTGGCACTAGCGGGGGGTCTTTCCTCCTACGAGCAGTACTTC
>TRBV11-2|-|-|TRBJ1-6
CASSFNRDNSPLHF
TGTGCCAGCAGCTTCAACAGGGATAATTCACCCCTCCACTTT
>TRBV4-1|-|-|TRBJ2-3
CASSQDKRQGTDTQYF
TGCGCCAGCAGCCAAGATAAGCGGCAGGGGACAGATACGCAGTATTTT
>TRBV24-1|TRBD1|-|TRBJ2-2
CATSDLGTDTGELFF
TGTGCCACCAGTGACCTAGGGACAGACACCGGGGAGCTGTTTTTT
>TRBV6-5|TRBD2|-|TRBJ2-3
CASRVAGGFTDTQYF
TGTGCCAGCAGAGTAGCGGGAGGCTTCACAGATACGCAGTATTTT
>TRBV10-3|TRBD1|once|TRBJ1-1
CAISPGGTGTEAFF
TGTGCCATCAGTCCAGGGGGTACGGGCACTGAAGCTTTCTTT
>TRBV7-2|TRBD2|-|TRBJ2-3
CASSLESSGGASSDTQYF
TGTGCCAGCAGCTTAGAGTCTAGCGGGGGGGCGAGTTCAGATACGCAGTATTTT
>TRBV6-5|TRBD1|-|TRBJ1-5
CASSYAGGRYQHF
TGTGCCAGCAGTTATGCAGGGGGTCGATACCAGCATTTT
>TRBV29-1|-|-|TRBJ1-2
CSVEDREAYGYTF
TGCAGCGTTGAAGACAGGGAGGCCTATGGCTACACCTTC
>TRBV5-3|TRBD1|-|TRBJ1-5
CARSLDDRVQPQHF
TGTGCCAGAAGCTTGGACGACAGGGTTCAGCCCCAGCATTTT
>TRBV6-5|TRBD1|-|TRBJ2-3
CASRRDRGRTDTQYF
TGTGCCAGCAGGAGGGACAGGGGCCGCACAGATACGCAGTATTTT
>TRBV6-6|TRBD1|-|TRBJ1-3
CASSYSPQGVGNTIYF
TGTGCCAGCAGTTACTCGCCCCAGGGGGTTGGAAACACCATATATTTT
>TRBV28|TRBD1|once|TRBJ1-2
CAGLGQGRGYTF
TGTGCCGGGCTAGGACAGGGGCGCGGCTACACCTTC
>TRBV24-1|TRBD1|-|TRBJ1-5
CATSEAGTEFSNQPQHF
TGTGCCACCAGTGAGGCCGGGACAGAGTTTAGCAATCAGCCCCAGCATTTT
>TRBV28|TRBD1|once|TRBJ1-3
CASSYRGDRGDTIYF
TGTGCCAGCAGTTATCGGGGGGACAGGGGGGACACCATATATTTT
>TRBV30|TRBD1|-|TRBJ2-6
CAWRTGAGANVLTF
TGTGCCTGGCGGACAGGGGCTGGGGCCAACGTCCTGACTTTC
>TRBV10-1|-|-|TRBJ1-1
CATREKENTEAFF
TGCGCCACCCGGGAAAAGGAGAACACTGAAGCTTTCTTT
>TRBV7-9|TRBD1|-|TRBJ1-1
CASSLQGAKNTEAFF
TGTGCCAGCAGCCTACAGGGGGCTAAGAACACTGAAGCTTTCTTT
>TRBV7-2|TRBD2|-|TRBJ2-3
CASSLAYQRGGIVDTQYF
TGTGCCAGCAGCTTAGCGTACCAGCGGGGGGGTATCGTAGATACGCAGTATTTT
>TRBV3-1/TRBV3-2|-|-|TRBJ1-3
CASSQSYSGNTIYF
TGTGCCAGCAGCCAATCTTACTCTGGAAACACCATATATTTT
>TRBV5-1|TRBD1|-|TRBJ2-3
CASSLTPGQGATDTQYF
TGCGCCAGCAGCTTGACCCCGGGACAGGGGGCCACAGATACGCAGTATTTT
>TRBV4-2|-|few|TRBJ2-7
CASSKTGRGYSYEQYF
TGTGCCAGCAGCAAAACGGGGCGGGGATACTCCTACGAGCAGTACTTC
>TRBV5-6|-|-|TRBJ2-6
CASSLGAVDGANVLTF
TGTGCCAGCAGCTTGGGGGCTGTTGATGGGGCCAACGTCCTGACTTTC
>TRBV5-1|TRBD1|once|TRBJ1-2
CASSLDRGPAGYTF
TGCGCCAGCAGCCTAGACAGGGGGCCAGCTGGCTACACCTTC
>TRBV2|TRBD2|-|TRBJ2-3
CASSDLAGTPDTQYF
TGTGCCAGCAGTGACCTAGCGGGTACGCCAGATACGCAGTATTTT
>TRBV4-3|TRBD1|-|TRBJ2-2
CASSQDGTGGTGELFF
TGCGCCAGCAGCCAAGACGGGACAGGGGGCACCGGGGAGCTGTTTTTT
>TRBV5-1|-|-|TRBJ2-7
CASSLSGATYEQYF
TGCGCCAGCAGCTTAAGTGGGGCCACCTACGAGCAGTACTTC
>TRBV5-1|-|once|TRBJ1-5
CASSLRQAILAQHF
TGCGCCAGCAGTTTGAGACAGGCGATCCTTGCCCAGCATTTT
>TRBV28|-|-|TRBJ1-2
CASSLADSTSGGYTF
TGTGCCAGCAGTTTAGCGGACAGTACAAGTGGTGGCTACACCTTC
>TRBV28|TRBD1|-|TRBJ1-6
CASSVQGLGSPLHF
TGTGCCAGCAGCGTACAGGGGTTAGGGTCACCCCTCCACTTT
>TRBV5-4|TRBD2|-|TRBJ2-2
CASSPGTSGYLTGELFF
TGTGCCAGCAGCCCCGGGACTAGCGGGTACCTCACCGGGGAGCTGTTTTTT
>TRBV19|TRBD1|-|TRBJ2-2
CASSTGVGELFF
TGTGCCAGTTCTACAGGGGTCGGGGAGCTGTTTTTT
>TRBV28|-|-|TRBJ1-1
CASSRRGRTEAFF
TGTGCCAGCAGTCGCAGGGGTAGGACTGAAGCTTTCTTT
>TRBV28|-|-|TRBJ2-4
CASSLGSGLAKNIQYF
TGTGCCAGCAGTTTAGGGTCAGGCCTGGCCAAAAACATTCAGTACTTC
>TRBV6-2/TRBV6-3|-|-|TRBJ2-2
CASSLQGNTGELFF
TGTGCCAGCAGCCTACAGGGGAACACCGGGGAGCTGTTTTTT
>TRBV24-1|TRBD2|-|TRBJ2-5
CATSDFTSGRRETQYF
TGTGCCACCAGTGATTTTACTAGCGGGAGACGAGAGACCCAGTACTTC
>TRBV18|-|-|TRBJ1-2
CASSPVPGHRAYGYTF
TGTGCCAGCTCACCCGTCCCGGGACACAGGGCCTATGGCTACACCTTC
>TRBV28|-|-|TRBJ1-4
CASSLTAGAGEKLFF
TGTGCCAGCAGTTTAACTGCAGGGGCAGGGGAAAAACTGTTTTTT
>TRBV11-2|-|-|TRBJ1-4
CASSLIIGRGEKLFF
TGTGCCAGCAGCTTAATCATAGGCCGGGGTGAAAAACTGTTTTTT
>TRBV5-6|TRBD1|-|TRBJ2-7
CASSEEGTGGRNEQYF
TGTGCCAGCAGCGAGGAGGGGACAGGGGGCCGCAACGAGCAGTACTTC
>TRBV28|-|-|TRBJ2-5
CASSLLGSRGETQYF
TGTGCCAGCAGTTTATTAGGGAGCAGAGGAGAGACCCAGTACTTC
>TRBV4-2|-|few|TRBJ2-7
CASSQEASQGSEQYF
TGTGCCAGCAGCCAAGAGGCCAGCCAGGGGTCCGAGCAGTACTTC
>TRBV5-4|-|-|TRBJ2-1
CASSLSSWGGLNEQFF
TGTGCCAGCAGCTTGTCGTCCTGGGGGGGCCTCAATGAGCAGTTCTTC
>TRBV7-9|-|-|TRBJ1-2
CASSLIANYGYTF
TGTGCCAGCAGCCTTATAGCGAACTATGGCTACACCTTC
>TRBV20-1|-|few|TRBJ1-5
CSASLAQGNQPQHF
TGCAGTGCTAGTTTGGCTCAGGGCAATCAGCCCCAGCATTTT
>TRBV19|TRBD1|-|TRBJ1-6
CASSIGGGFYNSPLHF
TGTGCCAGTAGTATCGGAGGGGGCTTCTATAATTCACCCCTCCACTTT
>TRBV19|-|few|TRBJ1-1
CASSLYRDTEAFF
TGTGCCAGTAGCCTTTACAGAGACACTGAAGCTTTCTTT
>TRBV28|-|-|TRBJ1-1
CASSSQTAPNTEAFF
TGTGCCAGCAGTTCCCAGACAGCCCCGAACACTGAAGCTTTCTTT
>TRBV6-5|-|-|TRBJ2-7
CASSYWAGNSYEQYF
TGTGCCAGCAGTTACTGGGCAGGGAATTCCTACGAGCAGTACTTC
>TRBV4-3|-|-|TRBJ2-1
CASSLSMGVQGDEQFF
TGCGCCAGCAGCCTTTCTATGGGCGTCCAAGGGGATGAGCAGTTCTTC
>TRBV7-2|TRBD1|-|TRBJ1-2
CASSTQGGDGYTF
TGTGCCAGCAGCACACAGGGGGGGGATGGCTACACCTTC